The clone carrying this T cell receptor beta chain was observed a few times. The antigen is not known. This record belongs to a study of T cells in localized non-small cell lung cancer. Profiled with immunoSEQ multiplex PCR; TCRdb holds only in-frame clones, not every one. The sample lists 9,500 to 15,000 clones, around four fifths seen once, with roughly 19% in the top ten. The CDR3 is 14 residues long. V lost 4 bases, J lost 5 bases, and 5 bases stayed unmatched. CDR1 and CDR2 from the germline V gene are MDHEN and SYDVKM. Notes on the study in general: In the blood, greater T cell density corresponded to longer overall survival. The appearance of a median approximately 60 of the top 100 tumor clones was seen in adjacent lung.

The TCR was taken from a male donor at least 60 years old with stage I lung adenocarcinoma. The gene calls are TRBV28 and TRBJ1-1, with 9 nucleotides matching TRBD1. The material was peripheral blood, obtained before any cancer treatment. CDR3 sequence (DNA): TGTGCCAGCAGTTCCGTACAGGGGGCTACTGAAGCTTTCTTT. Protein sequence: CASSSVQGATEAFF. Based on the CDR3 plus reference TRBV28 and TRBJ1-1, the full variable domain is DVKVTQSSRYLVKRTGEKVFLECVQDMDHENMFWYRQDPGLGLRLIYFSYDVKMKEKGDIPEGYSVSREKKERFSLILESASTNQTSMYLCASSSVQGATEAFFGQGTRLTVV.